The 16 T cell receptor beta chains presented below share a single source sample, sequenced in a study of T cell responses to AZD1222 COVID-19 vaccine. Data came from immunoSEQ multiplex PCR; TCRdb stores just in-frame clones and leaves some out. The sample holds around 140,000 clones, about 92% seen once. Source: peripheral blood, taken on day 0 of MenACWY control vaccination. These receptor sequences come from an adult in good health.

The CDR3 nucleotides read TGTGCCAGCAGTTACTGGAAAGGGGGGAACACTGAAGCTTTCTTT. This sequence encodes CASSYWKGGNTEAFF. This chain connects TRBV6-5 to TRBJ1-1, with a possible D match to TRBD1 (6 bases). CDR3 size: 15 residues. V was shortened by 1 base and J by 1 base, with 10 bases between the two germline ends. The germline CDR1 and CDR2 sequences are MNHEY and SVGAGI.

This sequence joins TRBV19 and TRBJ1-4; weak D call: TRBD1 (5 bases). The germline V gene has CDR1 LNHDA and CDR2 SQIVND (reference sequence). Between the trimmed V and J ends, which lost 6 bases and 4 bases, there was a span of 15 bases. The CDR3 spans 15 residues. The CDR3 nucleotides read TGTGCCAGTAGCCTCCGGGACCGACATAATGAAAAACTGTTTTTT. This encodes CASSLRDRHNEKLFF.

The V gene is TRBV28, the J gene TRBJ1-4, with D possibly TRBD1 on 5 matching bases. The CDR3 runs to 14 residues. Trimming removed 10 bases at V and 5 bases at J, with 17 bases between. Germline V gives CDR1 MDHEN, CDR2 SYDVKM. The CDR3 DNA reads TGTGCCACCTCCCGGGGGGTATCGAATGAAAAACTGTTTTTT. Translated, it gives CATSRGVSNEKLFF.

The rearrangement joins TRBV28 to TRBJ1-6; TRBD1 agrees at 7 bases. The CDR3 spans 16 residues. The V segment lost 3 bases and the J segment 5 bases; nucleotides outside the gene matches: 7. Germline-derived CDR1 and CDR2 are MDHEN and SYDVKM. In DNA form, the CDR3 reads TGTGCCAGCAGTTTCCCCGACAGGGCGGATAATTCACCCCTCCACTTT. Its translation: CASSFPDRADNSPLHF.

This chain uses TRBV4-2 with TRBJ2-3, with 11 bases identical to TRBD2. CDR3 length: 15 amino acids. After removal of 4 bases from V and 10 bases from J, the junction contained 10 bases not matched to a gene. Germline CDR1 and CDR2: LGHNA and YNFKEQ. CDR3 bases: TGTGCCAGCAGCCCGGGACTAGCGGAACCCCTACCGCAGTATTTT. Amino acid sequence: CASSPGLAEPLPQYF.

The chain combines TRBV27 with TRBJ2-6; D may be TRBD1 or TRBD2 (5 bases each). This CDR3 is 18 amino acids long. The germline V gene encodes CDR1 MNHEY and CDR2 SMNVEV (reference sequence). Trimming removed 5 bases at V and 2 bases at J, with 19 bases between. This chain's CDR3 is CASSPRLGPNPGANVLTF. The CDR3 region has the DNA TGTGCCAGCAGTCCCCGCTTGGGACCGAACCCTGGGGCCAACGTCCTGACTTTC.

V and J are TRBV3-1 (or the pseudogene TRBV3-2) and TRBJ2-5; weak D call: TRBD2 (5 bases). The CDR3 contains 15 residues. With 5 bases removed from V and 5 bases from J, the gap between germline ends came to 18 bases. Germline V gene sequence: CDR1 LGHDT, CDR2 YNNKEL (reference sequence). In DNA, the CDR3 is TGTGCCAGCAGCGCCCAACTAGGTTTGGGGGAGACCCAGTACTTC. Protein: CASSAQLGLGETQYF.

J is TRBJ1-1 and V is TRBV7-2; D is unclear. The length of the CDR3 is 13 residues. The V end lost 3 bases, the J end lost 5 bases, and 10 bases lay between the germline ends. CDR1 and CDR2 from the germline V gene are SGHTA and FQGNSA. In nucleotides, the CDR3 is TGTGCCAGCAGCTTGGCAGTTGAGACTGAAGCTTTCTTT. Amino acids: CASSLAVETEAFF.

The chain is built from TRBV7-9 and TRBJ1-2; D is ambiguous. The CDR3 has 14 amino acids. V was clipped by 2 bases and J by 2 bases, with 9 bases between them. Germline V lookup: CDR1 SEHNR, CDR2 FQNEAQ (reference sequence). CDR3 nucleotides: TGTGCCAGCAGCTTATCTCTGGGGAACTATGGCTACACCTTC. Amino acids: CASSLSLGNYGYTF.

The rearrangement links TRBV5-1 to TRBJ1-6; D is ambiguous. The CDR3 covers 16 residues. Deletions cut 0 bases from V and 3 bases from J, with 10 bases between. In germline, CDR1 is SGHRS, CDR2 YFSETQ. CDR3: CASSLEAASYNSPLHF. The CDR3 nucleotides read TGCGCCAGCAGCTTGGAGGCAGCAAGCTATAATTCACCCCTCCACTTT.

This chain joins TRBV7-2 and TRBJ2-7, with 14 bases fitting TRBD2. The CDR3 covers 15 residues. Germline loops: CDR1 SGHTA, CDR2 FQGNSA. The junction had 7 bases not matched to a gene; V was cut back by 6 bases and J by 6 bases. CDR3 residues: CASRKGLAGVGEQYF. The CDR3 DNA reads TGTGCCAGCAGAAAGGGACTAGCGGGAGTAGGCGAGCAGTACTTC.

The chain employs TRBV5-1 and TRBJ1-2; D is undetermined. The V and J ends lost 1 base and 7 bases respectively, with 11 bases between them. The CDR3 consists of 13 residues. Germline V gene sequence: CDR1 SGHRS, CDR2 YFSETQ. The CDR3 here is CASSLTVTSGYTF. The CDR3 DNA is TGCGCCAGCAGCTTGACCGTTACAAGTGGCTACACCTTC.

This clone was seen once. The rearrangement uses TRBV11-2 and TRBJ2-7, with 8 bases aligning to TRBD2. The CDR3 runs to 14 residues. The germline V gene encodes CDR1 SGHAT and CDR2 FQNNGV. V lost 5 bases, J lost 0 bases, and 3 bases stayed unmatched. CDR3 sequence reads: CASSVSGASYEQYF. The CDR3 DNA reads TGTGCCAGCAGCGTTAGCGGGGCCTCCTACGAGCAGTACTTC.

The V and J genes are TRBV7-9 and TRBJ1-1; 9 bases align to TRBD1. V was pared by 0 bases and J by 4 bases, with 3 bases of the junction left unmatched. Germline V gene data show CDR1 as SEHNR and CDR2 as FQNEAQ (reference sequence). The CDR3 extends over 15 amino acids. CDR3 loop: CASSLAGTGPTEAFF. The CDR3 nucleotides are TGTGCCAGCAGCTTAGCGGGGACAGGGCCCACTGAAGCTTTCTTT. Variable domain in full (rest from reference TRBV7-9 and TRBJ1-1): DTGVSQNPRHKITKRGQNVTFRCDPISEHNRLYWYRQTLGQGPEFLTYFQNEAQLEKSRLLSDRFSAERPKGSFSTLEIQRTEQGDSAMYLCASSLAGTGPTEAFFGQGTRLTVV.

The rearrangement links TRBV5-4 to TRBJ1-3; maybe TRBD1 (5 bases). CDR3 length: 15 residues. V lost 2 bases and J 1 base, leaving 10 bases between the germline ends. The germline V gene encodes CDR1 SGHNT and CDR2 YYREEE (reference sequence). CDR3 sequence (DNA): TGTGCCAGCAGCTTAGGGACGAAATCTGGAAACACCATATATTTT. Amino acids: CASSLGTKSGNTIYF.

This chain connects TRBV7-3 to TRBJ1-1, with D unclear. In germline, CDR1 is SGHTA, CDR2 FQGTGA. Trimming pared 2 bases from V and 6 bases from J, leaving 10 bases between. This CDR3 has 13 amino acids. The CDR3 nucleotides are TGTGCCAGCAGCTTAGTCAGGACGGCTGAAGCTTTCTTT. Its translation is CASSLVRTAEAFF.